This T cell receptor (beta chain) derives from a study of cytomegalovirus exposure and HLA in healthy donors. In the PCR, 60 Vbeta and 13 Jbeta primers were used. Authors' methods: Around 11 million shared chains were among the 80 million or so unique TCR beta chains that a later analysis counted. Sequenced by immunoSEQ multiplex PCR; TCRdb stores in-frame clones only, minus some. V and J calls and clone size are those listed in that table; D and trimming were worked out from the DNA. The data show 200,000 to 250,000 clones, with under 90% seen just once and 1% to 1.5% held by the top ten. The source is a human donor in good health. The sequencing input was PBMCs.

For the CDR3, the DNA is TGTGCCAGCTCAGAAGGCGGCAGAACCGGGACTAGCGACCAAGTAGAGTTCTTC. As protein: CASSEGGRTGTSDQVEFF. The rearrangement joins TRBV18 to TRBJ2-1, with 10 bases lining up with TRBD2. Germline CDR1 and CDR2: KGHSH and LQKENI. The V gene end was trimmed by 5 bases and the J gene end by 14 bases; junction bases not matched to a gene: 24. This CDR3 contains 18 residues. Using reference TRBV18 and TRBJ2-1 for the parts outside the CDR3, the full variable domain is NAGVMQNPRHLVRRRGQEARLRCSPMKGHSHVYWYRQLPEEGLKFMVYLQKENIIDESGMPKERFSAEFPKEGPSILRIQQVVRGDSAAYFCASSEGGRTGTSDQVEFFGPGTRLTVL.